This T cell receptor beta chain was observed in a study of T cell responses to AZD1222 COVID-19 vaccine. The wider study: Pooling covered second doses at about 4 or about 12 weeks.

Libraries were prepared by immunoSEQ multiplex PCR; TCRdb keeps only in-frame clonotypes and omits some of them. This sample has more than 150,000 clones, with over 75% found just once. This clone was detected once. The antigen is undetermined. V lost 0 bases, J lost 8 bases, and 23 bases lay in between. There are 18 residues in the CDR3. Germline lookup yields CDR1 LGHDT and CDR2 YNNKEL (reference sequence). Study-level findings and limits: An increase in Spike-specific TCR breadth and depth was observed after two AZD1222 doses.

The chain carries TRBV3-1 (or the pseudogene TRBV3-2) and TRBJ2-1; D gene uncertain. The source material was peripheral blood, sampled on day 0 of AZD1222 vaccination. The TCR comes from an adult in good health. This CDR3 reads CASSQDIGPGGLIDEQFF. The CDR3 DNA follows: TGTGCCAGCAGCCAAGATATAGGCCCCGGCGGTTTAATCGATGAGCAGTTCTTC.